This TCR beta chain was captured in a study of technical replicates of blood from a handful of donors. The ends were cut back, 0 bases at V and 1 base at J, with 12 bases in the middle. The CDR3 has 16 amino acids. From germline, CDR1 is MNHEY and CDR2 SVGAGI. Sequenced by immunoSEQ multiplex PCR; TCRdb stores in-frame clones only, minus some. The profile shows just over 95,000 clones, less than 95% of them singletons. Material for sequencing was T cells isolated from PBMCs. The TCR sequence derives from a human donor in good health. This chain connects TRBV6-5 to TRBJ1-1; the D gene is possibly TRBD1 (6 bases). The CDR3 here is CASSYSKDSGNTEAFF. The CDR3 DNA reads TGTGCCAGCAGTTACTCTAAGGACAGCGGGAACACTGAAGCTTTCTTT.